The 15 T cell receptor beta chains presented below share a single source sample, sequenced in a study of blood T cell repertoires in COVID-19. The protocol was immunoSEQ multiplex PCR, while the TCRdb copy is restricted to in-frame clones and leaves out a portion. Of around 100,000 clones in the sample, 70% to 90% were seen once. Sample: peripheral blood. These receptors were collected from a human donor in a cohort sampled during active COVID-19.

V gene TRBV25-1 combines with J gene TRBJ1-2; 8 bases match TRBD1. This CDR3 is 14 amino acids long. Per germline, CDR1 MGHDK and CDR2 SYGVNS. The J segment lost 7 bases and the V segment lost 2 bases, leaving 6 bases of the junction unmatched. The CDR3 region is CASSEGTGTRGYTF. The DNA for the CDR3 is TGTGCCAGCAGTGAAGGGACAGGCACCCGTGGCTACACCTTC.

The rearrangement joins TRBV7-9 to TRBJ2-5, with 10 bases aligning to TRBD1. The CDR3 covers 15 residues. The germline gives CDR1 SEHNR, CDR2 FQNEAQ (reference sequence). V shed 5 bases, J shed 4 bases, and the junction held 7 bases outside the gene matches. The CDR3 sequence is CASSRGDRGPETQYF. The CDR3 DNA is TGTGCCAGCAGCAGAGGGGACAGGGGCCCAGAGACCCAGTACTTC.

This clone was seen a single time. V usage is TRBV3-1 (or the pseudogene TRBV3-2) and J usage is TRBJ2-7; no definite D call. CDR1 LGHDT and CDR2 YNNKEL come from the germline V gene (reference sequence). V was shortened by 4 bases and J by 2 bases, with 12 bases between the two germline ends. There are 14 residues in the CDR3. CDR3 amino acids: CASSPLGWTYEQYF. For the CDR3, the DNA is TGTGCCAGCAGCCCTCTAGGCTGGACCTACGAGCAGTACTTC.

The J gene is TRBJ1-1, the V gene TRBV5-1; no reliable D call. The germline gives CDR1 SGHRS, CDR2 YFSETQ. The CDR3 is 14 residues long. V dropped 1 base and J dropped 1 base, with 8 bases sitting between them. CDR3 DNA: TGCGCCAGCAGCTTGAATTCATGGAACACTGAAGCTTTCTTT. This encodes CASSLNSWNTEAFF.

The chain uses TRBV5-1 and TRBJ1-1; D remains unclear. Trimming cost V 0 bases and J 6 bases, with 15 bases left between them. Germline CDR1 SGHRS, CDR2 YFSETQ. The CDR3 extends over 15 amino acids. The CDR3 loop reads CASSLAGLPAAEAFF. For the CDR3, the DNA is TGCGCCAGCAGCTTGGCCGGACTACCAGCTGCTGAAGCTTTCTTT.

V gene TRBV5-8 combines with J gene TRBJ2-7; TRBD1 matches at 8 bases. The CDR3 consists of 16 residues. The J segment lost 2 bases and the V segment lost 1 base, leaving 8 bases of the junction unmatched. CDR1 and CDR2 from the germline V gene are SGHTS and YDEGEE. CDR3 region: CASSLNPGQATYEQYF. The CDR3 nucleotides read TGTGCCAGCAGCTTGAATCCGGGACAGGCGACCTACGAGCAGTACTTC.

The J gene is TRBJ1-2, the V gene TRBV7-2, with 9 bases lining up with TRBD1. V gave up 0 bases and J gave up 5 bases; unmatched junction bases: 7. The CDR3 extends over 16 amino acids. Germline values: CDR1 SGHTA, CDR2 FQGNSA. The CDR3 nucleotides are TGTGCCAGCAGCTTAGCAACCGGGACAGGGCTTTATGGCTACACCTTC. This codes for CASSLATGTGLYGYTF.

This clone occurred once. The gene calls are TRBV18 and TRBJ2-2; D might be TRBD2 (6 bases). This CDR3 has 14 amino acids. Trimming stripped 10 bases from V and 1 base from J, with 13 bases between. Looked up from germline, CDR1 is KGHSH and CDR2 is LQKENI. The CDR3 region has the DNA TGTGCCACCCTCGGGAGCCTGAACACCGGGGAGCTGTTTTTT. Protein sequence: CATLGSLNTGELFF.

The V and J genes are TRBV3-1 (or the pseudogene TRBV3-2) and TRBJ2-7, with 12 bases fitting TRBD2. The CDR3 sequence is 16 residues long. The V gene's germline CDR1 is LGHDT and CDR2 YNNKEL (reference sequence). Trimming took 4 bases from V and 4 from J; bases not matched to a gene: 8. This CDR3 is CASSPGSSGRVYEQYF. The CDR3 bases are TGTGCCAGCAGCCCCGGATCTAGCGGGAGGGTATACGAGCAGTACTTC.

The V call is TRBV5-4, the J call TRBJ2-1; no clear D gene. This CDR3 contains 13 residues. V was cut by 0 bases and J by 7 bases, with 8 bases left in between. Germline V gene data show CDR1 as SGHNT and CDR2 as YYREEE (reference sequence). The CDR3 sequence: CASSLAGLNEQFF. CDR3 DNA: TGTGCCAGCAGCTTGGCGGGTTTGAATGAGCAGTTCTTC.

This clone was detected ten times or more. The chain couples TRBV7-9 to TRBJ2-5; 8 nucleotides align to TRBD2. CDR3 length equals 13 residues. Germline V gives CDR1 SEHNR, CDR2 FQNEAQ (reference sequence). J was trimmed by 3 bases and V by 5 bases; bases with no gene match: 2. The CDR3 region has the DNA TGTGCCAGCAGCAAACTAGCGGAAGAGACCCAGTACTTC. Its translation is CASSKLAEETQYF.

This clone was seen a single time. CDR3 region: CASKGLAGGLELDTQYF. CDR3 sequence (DNA): TGTGCCAGCAAAGGCCTAGCGGGAGGACTTGAGCTAGATACGCAGTATTTT. V and J are TRBV7-9 and TRBJ2-3; 11 bases are a match to TRBD2. Looked up from germline, CDR1 is SEHNR and CDR2 is FQNEAQ (reference sequence). With V trimmed by 7 bases and J by 5 bases, 14 bases remained unmatched. There are 17 residues in the CDR3.

The chain has TRBV28 and TRBJ1-1, with D possibly being TRBD1 (5 bases). V dropped 6 bases and J dropped 9 bases, with 20 bases sitting between them. The CDR3 consists of 14 residues. The germline V gene encodes CDR1 MDHEN and CDR2 SYDVKM. CDR3 residues: CASSEPRREVKAFF. In DNA form, the CDR3 reads TGTGCCAGCAGCGAACCCCGCAGGGAGGTGAAAGCTTTCTTT.

The chain employs TRBV5-1 and TRBJ2-7; a possible D gene is TRBD2 (6 bases). The CDR3 extends over 16 amino acids. Germline V gene lookup returns CDR1 SGHRS and CDR2 YFSETQ. V was cut by 4 bases and J by 2 bases, with 19 bases left in between. The CDR3 region has the DNA TGCGCCAGCAGCGCTGCGGGACCGAAGACCACCTACGAGCAGTACTTC. Translating it yields CASSAAGPKTTYEQYF.

The V gene is TRBV5-6, the J gene TRBJ2-7; TRBD2 might be the D (5 bases). CDR1 is SGHDT and CDR2 is YYEEEE in the germline V gene. The length of the CDR3 is 13 residues. V was shortened by 2 bases and J by 2 bases, with 8 bases between the two germline ends. CDR3 DNA sequence: TGTGCCAGCAGCTTAGTCGGGACCTACGAGCAGTACTTC. Translation: CASSLVGTYEQYF.